What follows describes a single T cell receptor beta chain. The CDR3 spans 12 residues. V lost 8 bases and J lost 4, with 11 bases in between. Per the germline V gene, CDR1 is MDHEN and CDR2 is SYDVKM. The source of the sample is a study of blood T cell repertoires in COVID-19. Study-wide context: T cells, B-cell-depleted T cells, or PBMCs supplied cDNA or gDNA.

In the original workflow: Researchers report that nucleated cell counts were estimated from reference gene primer amplification. Sequencing was performed with immunoSEQ multiplex PCR; in TCRdb, only in-frame clones are kept and a portion is missing. V and J calls and clone size are those listed in that table; D and trimming were worked out from the DNA. Here the sample spans around 180,000 clones, 76% being singletons. Adults between roughly 18 and 95 years of age took part from about two dozen US areas. The sequence derives from a woman in her fifties or sixties with acute COVID-19. Sequencing was carried out using PBMCs or T cells enriched from blood (not recorded which). The V call is TRBV28, the J call TRBJ1-1; TRBD1 might be the D (5 bases). The chain's CDR3 is CASGDSPTEAFF. The CDR3 nucleotides read TGTGCCAGCGGAGACAGTCCCACTGAAGCTTTCTTT.